Following are 2 T cell receptor beta chains from one sample sequenced in a study of blood T cells in healthy people across ages (dated by TCRdb to between 2014 and 2016). The library came from 5' RACE. The data were produced on an Illumina HiSeq 2500. A second PCR of about 7 to 12 cycles was performed with a sample-barcoded 5' primer and a J-beta primer mix. TCRdb trimmed the raw reads at Q25, called clones with MiXCR and kept productive beta chains. Rows are unified per CDR3 protein, each entry keeping the most common DNA and genes. The table for this sample lists 750,000 to 950,000 distinct CDR3 sequences; about a quarter of them were counted only once. 2.5% to 3.5% of the sample rests with the top ten. This same sample was also taken into another study, of T cells of mothers and their children.

The sequenced material came from blood. These receptors all come from a boy aged 10-17 years in good health.

This clonotype was found a few times. V is TRBV2 and J is TRBJ2-5; the match to TRBD1 covers 8 bases. The DNA end favors TRBJ2-7, so the J call may be wrong. Looked up from germline, CDR1 is SNHLY and CDR2 is FYNNEI. The CDR3 covers 15 residues. CDR3 in DNA: TGTGCCAGCAGGAACCCGGGACAGGCTCTCTACGAGCAGTACTTC. It is translated as CASRNPGQALYEQYF.

This chain links TRBV5-1 with TRBJ2-7; perhaps TRBD2 as D (6 bases). Germline V CDR1 and CDR2: SGHRS, YFSETQ. V was clipped by 4 bases and J by 1 base, with 15 bases between them. The CDR3 runs to 15 residues. The CDR3 here is CASSAGTDPSYEQYF. The CDR3 DNA reads as TGCGCCAGCAGCGCAGGGACTGACCCTTCCTACGAGCAGTACTTC.